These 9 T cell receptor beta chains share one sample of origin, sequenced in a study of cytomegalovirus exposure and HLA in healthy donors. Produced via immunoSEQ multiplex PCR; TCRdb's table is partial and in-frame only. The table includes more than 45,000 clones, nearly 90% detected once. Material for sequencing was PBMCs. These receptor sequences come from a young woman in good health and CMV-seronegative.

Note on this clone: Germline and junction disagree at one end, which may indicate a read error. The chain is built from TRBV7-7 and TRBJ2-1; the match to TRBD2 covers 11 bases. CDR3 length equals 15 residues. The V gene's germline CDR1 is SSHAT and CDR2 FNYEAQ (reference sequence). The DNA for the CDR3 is TGTGCTAGCAGCCCTAGCGGGGGGCTCTACAATGAGCAGTTCTTC. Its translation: CASSPSGGLYNEQFF.

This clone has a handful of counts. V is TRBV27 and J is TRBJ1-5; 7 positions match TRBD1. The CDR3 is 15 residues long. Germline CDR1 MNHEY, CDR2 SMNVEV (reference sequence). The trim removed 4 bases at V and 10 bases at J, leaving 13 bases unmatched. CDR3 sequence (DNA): TGTGCCAGCAGTTCGACAGGGTCAAGAGTGGGACCCCAGCATTTT. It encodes CASSSTGSRVGPQHF.

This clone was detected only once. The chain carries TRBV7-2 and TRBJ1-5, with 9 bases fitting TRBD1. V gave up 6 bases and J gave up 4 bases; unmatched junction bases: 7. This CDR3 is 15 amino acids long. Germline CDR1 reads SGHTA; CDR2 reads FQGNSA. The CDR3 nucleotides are TGTGCCAGCAGTCCGGGACAGGGAATTAATCAGCCCCAGCATTTT. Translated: CASSPGQGINQPQHF.

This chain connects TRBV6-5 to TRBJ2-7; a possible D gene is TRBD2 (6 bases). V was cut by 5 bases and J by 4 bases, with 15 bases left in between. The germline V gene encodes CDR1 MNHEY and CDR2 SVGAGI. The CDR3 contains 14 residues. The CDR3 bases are TGTGCCAGCAGTGAGGAGGGGCTGGAATACGAGCAGTACTTC. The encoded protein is CASSEEGLEYEQYF.

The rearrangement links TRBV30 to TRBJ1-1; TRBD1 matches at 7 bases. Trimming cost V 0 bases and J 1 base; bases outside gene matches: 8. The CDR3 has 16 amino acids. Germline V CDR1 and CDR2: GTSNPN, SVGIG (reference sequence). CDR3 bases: TGTGCCTGGAGTGTACAGTCAGGGGGTCGGAACACTGAAGCTTTCTTT. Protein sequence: CAWSVQSGGRNTEAFF.

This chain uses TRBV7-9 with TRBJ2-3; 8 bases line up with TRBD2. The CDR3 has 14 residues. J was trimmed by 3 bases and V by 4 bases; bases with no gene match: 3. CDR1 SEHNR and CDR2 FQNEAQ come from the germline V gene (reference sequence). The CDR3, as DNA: TGTGCCAGCAGCTGGGGACTAGGAACAGATACGCAGTATTTT. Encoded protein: CASSWGLGTDTQYF.

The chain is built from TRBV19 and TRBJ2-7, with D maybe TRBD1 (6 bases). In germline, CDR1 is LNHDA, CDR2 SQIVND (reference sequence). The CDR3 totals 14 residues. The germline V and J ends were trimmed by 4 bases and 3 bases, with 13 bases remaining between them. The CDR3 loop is CASSTLGQHYEQYF. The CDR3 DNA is TGTGCCAGTAGTACCCTCGGACAGCACTACGAGCAGTACTTC.

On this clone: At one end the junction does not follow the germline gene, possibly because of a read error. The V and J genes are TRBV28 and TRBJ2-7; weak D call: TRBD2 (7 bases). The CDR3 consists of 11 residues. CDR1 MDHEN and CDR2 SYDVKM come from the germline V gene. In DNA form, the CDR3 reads TGTGCCAGCGGGAGAGGGGGGGCGCCCACCTTC. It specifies CASGRGGAPTF.

CDR3: CASGGSGPTYEQYF. For the CDR3, the DNA is TGTGCCAGCGGCGGATCAGGGCCTACCTACGAGCAGTACTTC. The rearrangement joins TRBV2 to TRBJ2-7; possibly TRBD1 for D (5 bases). The CDR3 totals 14 residues. V was pared by 8 bases and J by 2 bases, with 16 bases between. The germline V gene has CDR1 SNHLY and CDR2 FYNNEI.